This entry concerns a single T cell receptor beta chain. V lost 2 bases to trimming and J lost 5 bases, with 10 bases between them. The CDR3 length is 13 residues. CDR1 SGDLS and CDR2 YYNGEE come from the germline V gene. The data were taken from a study of cytomegalovirus exposure and HLA in healthy donors. In the PCR, 60 Vbeta and 13 Jbeta primers were used. TCRdb keeps only in-frame clones here, not all; method: immunoSEQ multiplex PCR. Seen here are more than 100,000 clones, about 79% observed once, and the top ten hold 1.5% to 2%. This chain connects TRBV9 to TRBJ1-1, with TRBD1 as a possible D gene (5 bases). Sequencing input: PBMCs. This TCR was recovered from a female donor in good health and CMV-seropositive. CDR3 sequence (DNA): TGTGCCAGCAGCGTTCTGGGGGGGACTGAAGCTTTCTTT. Translation: CASSVLGGTEAFF. The entire variable domain, with the rest obtained from reference TRBV9 and TRBJ1-1, is as follows: DSGVTQTPKHLITATGQRVTLRCSPRSGDLSVYWYQQSLDQGLQFLIQYYNGEERAKGNILERFSAQQFPDLHSELNLSSLELGDSALYFCASSVLGGTEAFFGQGTRLTVV.